These 4 T cell receptor beta chains share one sample of origin, sequenced in a study of neurological immune-mediated disorders (dated by TCRdb to between 2019 and 2020). Receptor amplification or capture employed 5' RACE. The data were produced on an Illumina HiSeq 2500. TCRdb applied fastp at Q25 and MiXCR to the public reads, then kept only in-frame beta chains. All rows with the same CDR3 protein become a single entry with the most common DNA and genes. The sample records about 38,000 distinct CDR3 sequences, 4.8% of which are singletons. The ten most abundant clones make up around 9.7% of the sample. The specimen was CD4+ T cells from blood. The receptors stem from a man in his late teens or twenties in good health.

This clonotype was seen ten or more times. J is TRBJ2-3 and V is TRBV18; no clear D. Germline V CDR1 and CDR2: KGHSH, LQKENI. The germline V and J ends were trimmed by 4 bases and 0 bases, with 14 bases remaining between them. This CDR3 has 16 residues. The CDR3 reads CASSREQKASTDTQYF. The CDR3 region has the DNA TGTGCCAGCTCACGGGAACAGAAAGCTAGCACAGATACGCAGTATTTT.

This clonotype appeared many times. The CDR3 reads CASSSSGTSTGELFF. The CDR3 coding sequence is TGTGCCAGCAGCTCGTCCGGGACTAGCACCGGGGAGCTGTTTTTT. The rearrangement links TRBV11-2 to TRBJ2-2; 8 bases line up with TRBD2. Per the germline V gene, CDR1 is SGHAT and CDR2 is FQNNGV. Trimming at V came to 4 bases and at J to 4 bases, leaving 5 bases not matched to a gene. CDR3 size: 15 residues.

This clonotype was picked up many times. This chain's CDR3 is CASSPTGTGGDEQYF. CDR3 sequence (DNA): TGTGCCAGCAGCCCAACCGGGACGGGTGGAGACGAGCAGTACTTC. This chain uses TRBV14 with TRBJ2-7; D may be TRBD1 or TRBD2 (5 bases each). Trimming removed 4 bases at V and 5 bases at J, with 18 bases between. Looked up from germline, CDR1 is SGHDN and CDR2 is FVKESK. The CDR3 runs 15 residues.

In its sample, this clonotype was seen many times. The chain combines TRBV5-6 with TRBJ2-5; 11 nucleotides match TRBD1. The ends lost 5 bases at V and 10 bases at J; junction bases unmatched: 7. Looked up from germline, CDR1 is SGHDT and CDR2 is YYEEEE. The CDR3 length is 13 residues. In DNA, the CDR3 is TGTGCCAGCAGGTCCACCGGGACAGGGGGCCAGTACTTC. Translated, it gives CASRSTGTGGQYF. Looking up the rest from reference TRBV5-6 and TRBJ2-5 gives the full variable domain: DAGVTQSPTHLIKTRGQQVTLRCSPKSGHDTVSWYQQALGQGPQFIFQYYEEEERQRGNFPDRFSGHQFPNYSSELNVNALLLGDSALYLCASRSTGTGGQYFGPGTRLLVL.